The present T cell receptor beta chain was sequenced within a study of cytotoxic CD8 clonotypes in ibrutinib-treated CLL. Notes on this clone: Its specificity is unknown.

Clones were read by immunoSEQ multiplex PCR, and TCRdb kept only the in-frame ones, dropping some. The profile covers around 140,000 clones, with 70% to 90% appearing a single time and roughly 1.9% taken by the ten largest. Study results and limitations: Progressing patients had sampling times that differed from those of sustained-remission patients.

The CDR3 is 15 residues long. The V and J ends lost 5 bases and 7 bases respectively, with 17 bases between them. The germline CDR1 and CDR2 sequences are SEHNR and FQNEAQ (reference sequence). Sequenced material: PBMCs, taken after 24 months of ibrutinib treatment. The sequence was collected from a human donor with chronic lymphocytic leukemia. This chain links TRBV7-9 with TRBJ1-4; no clear D. CDR3 sequence reads: CASSLFGDIAEKLFF. CDR3 nucleotides: TGTGCCAGCAGCCTATTCGGGGATATTGCTGAAAAACTGTTTTTT.